The 21 T cell receptor beta chains below were found in one sample sequenced in a study of blood T cell repertoires in COVID-19. Libraries were prepared by immunoSEQ multiplex PCR; TCRdb keeps only in-frame clonotypes and omits some of them. The data show 85,000 to 110,000 clones, with around 90% seen just once and 2.5% to 3.5% held by the top ten. Sequences were obtained from peripheral blood. Source of these receptors: a man aged 45-60 years in a cohort sampled during active COVID-19.

The gene calls are TRBV14 and TRBJ1-6; a weak D match, TRBD1 (6 bases). CDR3 length: 14 amino acids. Germline lookup yields CDR1 SGHDN and CDR2 FVKESK. The germline V and J ends were trimmed by 3 bases and 9 bases, with 12 bases remaining between them. In DNA form, the CDR3 reads TGTGCCAGCAGCCACAATACAGGGCGTTCACCCCTCCACTTT. Its translation is CASSHNTGRSPLHF.

The rearrangement joins TRBV7-9 to TRBJ1-6; no clear D. Between the trimmed V and J ends, which lost 3 bases and 7 bases, there was a span of 4 bases. Per germline, CDR1 SEHNR and CDR2 FQNEAQ (reference sequence). CDR3 length equals 12 residues. CDR3 loop: CASSLANSPLHF. The CDR3 nucleotides are TGTGCCAGCAGCTTGGCAAATTCACCCCTCCACTTT.

This chain uses TRBV27 with TRBJ2-7; D unclear. The CDR3 runs 15 residues. Germline V gene data show CDR1 as MNHEY and CDR2 as SMNVEV (reference sequence). The ends were cut back, 8 bases at V and 1 base at J, with 18 bases in the middle. In nucleotides, the CDR3 is TGTGCCAGCCCCTATGGCCCCACTAAATCCTACGAGCAGTACGTC. Protein: CASPYGPTKSYEQYV.

The V gene is TRBV3-1 (or the pseudogene TRBV3-2), the J gene TRBJ1-5; D unclear. The CDR3 extends over 14 amino acids. From germline, CDR1 is LGHDT and CDR2 YNNKEL (reference sequence). Trimming pared 4 bases from V and 1 base from J, leaving 8 bases between. The CDR3 DNA reads as TGTGCCAGCAGCCCTGGGAGCAGCAATCAGCCCCAGCATTTT. Its translation: CASSPGSSNQPQHF.

V is TRBV11-2 and J is TRBJ2-1, with a weak D call TRBD1 (6 bases). Per the germline V gene, CDR1 is SGHAT and CDR2 is FQNNGV. The CDR3 has 17 residues. The V end was cut by 0 bases, the J end by 2 bases, with 14 bases between. CDR3: CASSLEWVGATYNEQFF. Here the CDR3 DNA reads TGTGCCAGCAGCTTAGAGTGGGTGGGGGCTACCTACAATGAGCAGTTCTTC.

The J gene is TRBJ2-5, the V gene TRBV2, with 8 bases matching TRBD2. The CDR3 is made up of 14 amino acids. Germline V gene sequence: CDR1 SNHLY, CDR2 FYNNEI. The trim removed 4 bases at V and 4 bases at J, leaving 5 bases unmatched. In DNA, the CDR3 is TGTGCCAGCAGTGGGACTAGCCTGAGAGAGACCCAGTACTTC. Encoded protein: CASSGTSLRETQYF.

The chain uses TRBV9 and TRBJ1-2; D may be TRBD1 (6 bases). V was shortened by 4 bases and J by 4 bases, with 17 bases between the two germline ends. CDR3 length: 15 amino acids. In germline, CDR1 is SGDLS, CDR2 YYNGEE. CDR3: CASSPERGFSYGYTF. The CDR3 DNA reads as TGTGCCAGCAGCCCAGAGAGGGGGTTTAGCTATGGCTACACCTTC.

J is TRBJ2-1 and V is TRBV11-3; D may be TRBD2 (6 bases). Germline V gene sequence: CDR1 SGHNT, CDR2 YENEEA. Trimming took 5 bases from V and 4 from J, leaving 15 bases between them. The CDR3 spans 15 residues. In nucleotides, the CDR3 is TGTGCCAGCAGCAAACTCGGGACTCTTTACAATGAGCAGTTCTTC. Protein sequence: CASSKLGTLYNEQFF.

This clone was detected only a few times. The CDR3 coding sequence is TGTGCCAGCAGTGGGCGGGAGCGGGGGCTAGATGAGCAGTTCTTC. Translation: CASSGRERGLDEQFF. The chain is built from TRBV2 and TRBJ2-1; 8 bases match TRBD2. The germline CDR1 and CDR2 sequences are SNHLY and FYNNEI. V lost 4 bases to trimming and J lost 8 bases; unmatched junction nucleotides: 10. The CDR3 consists of 15 residues.

The chain carries TRBV3-1 (or the pseudogene TRBV3-2) and TRBJ1-2, with D possibly being TRBD1 (6 bases). V was clipped by 3 bases and J by 7 bases, with 9 bases between them. The CDR3 extends over 12 amino acids. Germline V gene sequence: CDR1 LGHDT, CDR2 YNNKEL (reference sequence). The CDR3 DNA follows: TGTGCCAGCAGCCAGGGGGCCGGTGGCTACACCTTC. Encoded protein: CASSQGAGGYTF.

CDR3 nucleotides: TGTGCCAGCAGCCACGGACAGGGGTCCAATGGCTACACCTTC. Its protein product is CASSHGQGSNGYTF. The J gene is TRBJ1-2, the V gene TRBV3-1 (or the pseudogene TRBV3-2); 9 nucleotides agree with TRBD1. Trimming took 3 bases from V and 6 from J; bases not matched to a gene: 5. Germline V lookup: CDR1 LGHDT, CDR2 YNNKEL (reference sequence). The CDR3 is 14 residues long.

J is TRBJ1-4 and V is TRBV6-5, with a tentative D call TRBD1 (5 bases). The CDR3 length is 16 residues. The germline V gene encodes CDR1 MNHEY and CDR2 SVGAGI. With 4 bases removed from V and 3 bases from J, the gap between germline ends came to 15 bases. CDR3 amino acids: CASSSGLRSSNEKLFF. CDR3 in DNA: TGTGCCAGCAGTTCGGGACTGAGGAGTTCTAATGAAAAACTGTTTTTT.

This chain connects TRBV5-6 to TRBJ1-5; 10 bases fit TRBD1. Germline CDR1 SGHDT, CDR2 YYEEEE. After removal of 3 bases from V and 1 base from J, the junction contained 13 bases not matched to a gene. The CDR3 is 19 amino acids. The CDR3 protein is CASSCPGTGENPSNQPQHF. The DNA of the CDR3 is TGTGCCAGCAGCTGTCCAGGGACAGGGGAGAACCCGAGCAATCAGCCCCAGCATTTT.

The chain employs TRBV5-8 and TRBJ2-2; 7 bases align to TRBD1. CDR3 length: 13 amino acids. V dropped 5 bases and J dropped 6; count of bases not matched to a gene: 4. Germline CDR1 is SGHTS and CDR2 is YDEGEE. This CDR3 reads CASRHRGSGELFF. The CDR3 DNA is TGTGCCAGCAGGCACAGGGGATCCGGGGAGCTGTTTTTT.

This chain joins TRBV7-3 and TRBJ2-1; 7 nucleotides align to TRBD1. The V segment lost 5 bases and the J segment 5 bases; nucleotides outside the gene matches: 6. This CDR3 has 14 residues. CDR1 and CDR2 (germline): SGHTA, FQGTGA. CDR3 sequence reads: CASSPMGQNNEQFF. The CDR3 nucleotides read TGTGCCAGCAGCCCAATGGGACAGAACAATGAGCAGTTCTTC.

This clone came up a few times. The CDR3 DNA is TGTGCCAGCAGCTTACTCTCAGGGAGCACAGATACGCAGTATTTT. Its translation: CASSLLSGSTDTQYF. The chain uses TRBV7-3 and TRBJ2-3; D perhaps matches TRBD1 (5 bases). Germline CDR1 reads SGHTA; CDR2 reads FQGTGA. The CDR3 consists of 15 residues. The V and J ends lost 2 bases and 0 bases respectively, with 9 bases between them.

V and J are TRBV4-2 and TRBJ2-3, with 9 bases fitting TRBD2. CDR1 LGHNA and CDR2 YNFKEQ come from the germline V gene. The CDR3 is 17 amino acids. V dropped 0 bases and J dropped 8; count of bases not matched to a gene: 12. The CDR3 region is CASSQDSAGGRYGTQYF. The DNA for the CDR3 is TGTGCCAGCAGCCAAGATTCGGCGGGGGGGCGGTACGGTACGCAGTATTTT.

The J gene is TRBJ1-1, the V gene TRBV6-5; tentatively, D is TRBD1 (6 bases). V was clipped by 3 bases and J by 0 bases, with 8 bases between them. Germline CDR1 reads MNHEY; CDR2 reads SVGAGI. The CDR3 loop spans 14 amino acids. The CDR3 is CASSYGGMNTEAFF. The CDR3 nucleotides are TGTGCCAGCAGTTATGGGGGCATGAACACTGAAGCTTTCTTT.

The V call is TRBV5-1, the J call TRBJ1-2; D may be TRBD1 (6 bases). From germline, CDR1 is SGHRS and CDR2 YFSETQ. V was trimmed by 1 base and J by 8 bases, leaving 12 bases between them. This CDR3 spans 13 amino acids. The CDR3 loop is CASSLKDRGGYTF. The CDR3 region has the DNA TGCGCCAGCAGCTTGAAGGACAGAGGAGGCTACACCTTC.

V gene TRBV5-1 combines with J gene TRBJ1-6; TRBD1 agrees at 9 bases. V dropped 5 bases and J dropped 9; count of bases not matched to a gene: 9. This CDR3 comprises 15 residues. Germline loops: CDR1 SGHRS, CDR2 YFSETQ. Here the CDR3 DNA reads TGCGCCAGCAGTCCCGAGGGGACAGGGTTTTCACCCCTCCACTTT. As protein: CASSPEGTGFSPLHF.

The chain is built from TRBV5-1 and TRBJ1-1, with 9 positions matching TRBD1. The CDR3 spans 16 residues. Per the germline V gene, CDR1 is SGHRS and CDR2 is YFSETQ. The V gene end was trimmed by 2 bases and the J gene end by 1 base; junction bases not matched to a gene: 6. CDR3 sequence (DNA): TGCGCCAGCAGCTTAACAGGGGGCTTCGGGAACACTGAAGCTTTCTTT. It is translated as CASSLTGGFGNTEAFF.